The sequence of this T cell receptor (beta chain) was determined in a study of shared clonotypes between healthy human individuals. Turning to the study itself: Each donor's CD4 naive and CD4 memory cells filled three plates apiece, CD8 naive two, and CD8 memory one.

The naive CD8 population came from CD45RO-negative cells selected for CCR7, without terminally differentiated effector memory CD45RA+ cells. Recent vaccinations or acute infections were absent in the healthy HIV-negative adult donors. Some clones are missing from TCRdb's copy, which holds only in-frame ones; the method was immunoSEQ multiplex PCR. The sample has about 2.1 million clones, approximately 94% seen once; the top ten hold about 1.8%. This CDR3 is built from 15 residues. The J segment lost 1 base and the V segment lost 4 bases, leaving 2 bases of the junction unmatched. CDR1 and CDR2 (germline): MNHEY, SVGAGI.

Sequenced material: naive CD8+ T cells from PBMCs. The chain couples TRBV6-5 to TRBJ2-3; 10 bases match TRBD2. The sequence derives from a man between 18 and 29 years old in good health. Some clones in this sample may be carry-over from other donors' samples. CDR3 sequence: CASSSGTSGTDTQYF. Here the CDR3 DNA reads TGTGCCAGCAGTTCAGGGACTAGCGGCACAGATACGCAGTATTTT.